The 27 T cell receptor beta chains presented below share a single source sample, sequenced in a study of graft-versus-host responses after intestinal transplantation. For these receptors, no antigen is known. Clones were sequenced by immunoSEQ multiplex PCR, and TCRdb holds only the in-frame ones, with some missing. The sample has fewer than 60,000 clones; 70% to 85% are singletons. The sequencing here drew on unstimulated CD4+ T cells sorted from spleen or lymph node cells, taken before transplant. The receptors originated from a human donor who was the organ donor for an intestinal transplant.

The chain has TRBV5-8 and TRBJ2-3; unclear D gene. This CDR3 region has 12 residues. Germline-derived CDR1 and CDR2 are SGHTS and YDEGEE. V lost 2 bases and J lost 5, with 6 bases in between. CDR3 loop: CASSFSLDTQYF. The DNA of the CDR3 is TGTGCCAGCAGCTTTAGTTTAGATACGCAGTATTTT. Combining the CDR3 with reference TRBV5-8 and TRBJ2-3 gives the whole variable domain EAGVTQSPTHLIKTRGQQATLRCSPISGHTSVYWYQQALGLGLQFLLWYDEGEERNRGNFPPRFSGRQFPNYSSELNVNALELEDSALYLCASSFSLDTQYFGPGTRLTVL.

The genes are TRBV27 and TRBJ1-1; tentatively, D is TRBD1 (5 bases). Deletions cut 4 bases from V and 1 base from J, with 13 bases between. Germline lookup yields CDR1 MNHEY and CDR2 SMNVEV (reference sequence). The CDR3 loop spans 15 amino acids. The CDR3 DNA sequence: TGTGCCAGCAGTTCACTGCGGGGCACGAACACTGAAGCTTTCTTT. Protein sequence: CASSSLRGTNTEAFF.

This chain connects TRBV19 to TRBJ2-1, with a weak D call TRBD1 (6 bases). The CDR3 length is 15 residues. CDR1 and CDR2 (germline): LNHDA, SQIVND (reference sequence). Trimming took 3 bases from V and 0 from J, leaving 9 bases between them. CDR3 nucleotide sequence: TGTGCCAGTAGTATCGACAGGAGCTCCTACAATGAGCAGTTCTTC. This encodes CASSIDRSSYNEQFF.

The genes are TRBV27 and TRBJ1-1; weak D call: TRBD1 (6 bases). The CDR3 has 16 residues. The V and J ends lost 0 bases and 1 base respectively, with 12 bases between them. Germline-derived CDR1 and CDR2 are MNHEY and SMNVEV (reference sequence). CDR3 in DNA: TGTGCCAGCAGTTTATCTCAGGGGACGGGGAACACTGAAGCTTTCTTT. It translates to CASSLSQGTGNTEAFF.

This clone was picked up one time. The chain combines TRBV2 with TRBJ1-2; possible D gene TRBD1, 6 bases. There are 11 residues in the CDR3. Per the germline V gene, CDR1 is SNHLY and CDR2 is FYNNEI. Trimming pared 5 bases from V and 7 bases from J, leaving 8 bases between. CDR3 coding DNA: TGTGCCAGCAGTAGGGGGGCTGGCTACACCTTC. It encodes CASSRGAGYTF.

The rearrangement uses TRBV20-1 and TRBJ2-5, with a tentative D call TRBD2 (5 bases). Germline CDR1 DFQATT, CDR2 SNEGSKA (reference sequence). The CDR3 sequence is 11 residues long. Deletions cut 7 bases from V and 8 bases from J, with 14 bases between. CDR3 DNA sequence: TGCAGTGTCACGCCCGGGGAAACCCAGTACTTC. This gives the protein CSVTPGETQYF.

The chain combines TRBV5-1 with TRBJ2-3; D not resolved. This CDR3 has 18 residues. V shed 0 bases and J shed 4 bases, with 21 bases lying between them. Germline V gene data show CDR1 as SGHRS and CDR2 as YFSETQ. The CDR3 DNA reads as TGCGCCAGCAGCTTGGGTTGGGCCTTAACCCTACTTGCAGATACGCAGTATTTT. It codes for CASSLGWALTLLADTQYF. Full variable domain (outside the CDR3, taken from reference TRBV5-1 and TRBJ2-3): KAGVTQTPRYLIKTRGQQVTLSCSPISGHRSVSWYQQTPGQGLQFLFEYFSETQRNKGNFPGRFSGRQFSNSRSEMNVSTLELGDSALYLCASSLGWALTLLADTQYFGPGTRLTVL.

This clone was observed a handful of times. This chain uses TRBV10-3 with TRBJ1-2; tentative D call: TRBD1 (5 bases). Trimming took off 5 bases at V and 8 bases at J, with 15 bases between the two ends. The CDR3 is 13 residues long. Germline assignment: CDR1 ENHRY and CDR2 SYGVKD. As DNA, the CDR3 is TGTGCCATCAGTCGGAGGGGAACGCACGGCTACACCTTC. It is translated as CAISRRGTHGYTF.

This chain uses TRBV7-8 with TRBJ2-5; 15 bases match TRBD2. This CDR3 is 16 amino acids long. V was clipped by 4 bases and J by 1 base; unmatched bases: 1. In germline, CDR1 is SGHVS, CDR2 FQNEAQ. This CDR3 is CASSSGLAGGQETQYF. In DNA form, the CDR3 reads TGTGCCAGCAGCTCGGGACTAGCGGGGGGCCAAGAGACCCAGTACTTC.

The chain has TRBV5-1 and TRBJ2-3; 10 bases agree with TRBD1. With 3 bases clipped from V and 7 bases from J, the junction kept 14 bases outside the gene matches. The CDR3 totals 17 residues. Germline CDR1 and CDR2: SGHRS and YFSETQ. The CDR3 loop is CASSYTMTGGLANTQYF. The CDR3 DNA reads as TGCGCCAGCAGCTACACCATGACAGGGGGCTTAGCAAATACGCAGTATTTT.

CDR3 DNA sequence: TGTGCCAGCAGCTTTGGGGGGGCTCAACTGGGGGACATTCAGTACTTC. This translates into CASSFGGAQLGDIQYF. The rearrangement uses TRBV12-1 and TRBJ2-4. TRBV12-1 is given as a pseudogene. CDR3 length equals 16 residues.

V and J are TRBV12-5 and TRBJ2-7; D unresolved. The V gene's germline CDR1 is LGHNT and CDR2 FRNRAP. V was shortened by 5 bases and J by 5 bases, with 10 bases between the two germline ends. The CDR3 sequence is 12 residues long. CDR3 nucleotide sequence: TGTGCTAGTGGTCCCGTTTCGGACGAGCAGTACTTC. It codes for CASGPVSDEQYF.

The chain links TRBV11-2 to TRBJ2-5, with 12 bases that match TRBD2. The ends lost 4 bases at V and 2 bases at J; junction bases unmatched: 8. CDR3 length: 17 amino acids. Germline V CDR1 and CDR2: SGHAT, FQNNGV. As DNA, the CDR3 is TGTGCCAGCAGCTCCCTGGCACTAGCGGGGGGTCAAGAGACCCAGTACTTC. As protein: CASSSLALAGGQETQYF.

The rearrangement joins TRBV19 to TRBJ1-1, with D possibly matching TRBD1 (5 bases). Germline loops: CDR1 LNHDA, CDR2 SQIVND (reference sequence). This CDR3 region has 13 residues. The V end lost 0 bases, the J end lost 3 bases, and 5 bases lay between the germline ends. The CDR3 protein is CASSIDRDTEAFF. CDR3 DNA: TGTGCCAGTAGTATAGACAGGGACACTGAAGCTTTCTTT.

In DNA, the CDR3 is TGTGCCAGCAGCTTGGTTTTCGGGGCTGGCACTGAAGCTTTCTTT. Its protein is CASSLVFGAGTEAFF. V is TRBV5-5 and J is TRBJ1-1, with D maybe TRBD1 (5 bases). The CDR3 has 15 residues. V was trimmed by 0 bases and J by 4 bases, leaving 13 bases between them. CDR1 and CDR2 (germline): SGHKS, YYEKEE (reference sequence).

This chain's CDR3 is CSASGPYEQYF. CDR3 nucleotide sequence: TGCAGTGCTAGCGGGCCCTACGAGCAGTACTTC. The chain combines TRBV20-1 with TRBJ2-7; D call uncertain. The CDR3 contains 11 residues. Germline V gene data show CDR1 as DFQATT and CDR2 as SNEGSKA (reference sequence). The germline V and J ends were trimmed by 3 bases and 2 bases, with 5 bases remaining between them.

This clone appeared a single time. V usage is TRBV27 and J usage is TRBJ1-1, with D possibly matching TRBD1 (6 bases). V was cut by 7 bases and J by 2 bases, with 26 bases left in between. The CDR3 covers 18 residues. CDR1 and CDR2 from the germline V gene are MNHEY and SMNVEV (reference sequence). The DNA for the CDR3 is TGTGCCAGCAAAGGGTCCGAATCGAGGACAGACCTAAACACTGAAGCTTTCTTT. Protein sequence: CASKGSESRTDLNTEAFF.

CDR3 DNA sequence: TGTGCCAGCAGCTTAGGCGGGGGGGAGACCCAGTACTTC. The encoded protein is CASSLGGGETQYF. This chain uses TRBV7-6 with TRBJ2-5; 8 nucleotides match TRBD2. This CDR3 has 13 amino acids. Trimming took 1 base from V and 5 from J; bases not matched to a gene: 0. CDR1 is SGHVS and CDR2 is FNYEAQ in the germline V gene.

The chain joins TRBV30 to TRBJ2-3; D is unresolved. The CDR3 has 14 residues. The germline CDR1 and CDR2 sequences are GTSNPN and SVGIG (reference sequence). V was trimmed by 3 bases and J by 6 bases, leaving 16 bases between them. Here the CDR3 DNA reads TGTGCCTGGAGCGCTGGACCGCCGCCCGATACGCAGTATTTT. Translation gives CAWSAGPPPDTQYF.

The V call is TRBV6-6, the J call TRBJ1-5; D gene uncertain. Germline CDR1 and CDR2: MNHNY and SVGAGI (reference sequence). CDR3 length: 11 residues. The V end was cut by 4 bases, the J end by 6 bases, with 4 bases between. This CDR3 is CASSLGQPQHF. The CDR3 bases are TGTGCCAGCAGTTTAGGTCAGCCCCAGCATTTT.

This chain uses TRBV28 with TRBJ2-7; possibly TRBD1 for D (6 bases). Between the trimmed V and J ends, which lost 8 bases and 6 bases, there was a span of 11 bases. The CDR3 is made up of 11 amino acids. Per germline, CDR1 MDHEN and CDR2 SYDVKM. In DNA form, the CDR3 reads TGTGCCAGCGAACTACAGGGCGAGCAGTACTTC. This translates into CASELQGEQYF.

The rearrangement uses TRBV11-2 and TRBJ1-1; D unresolved. The V end was cut by 1 base, the J end by 11 bases, with 8 bases between. This CDR3 has 11 amino acids. Per germline, CDR1 SGHAT and CDR2 FQNNGV. The CDR3 DNA reads TGTGCCAGCAGCTTAGCGGATGCGGCTTTCTTT. As protein: CASSLADAAFF. Full variable domain (remainder filled in from reference TRBV11-2 and TRBJ1-1): EAGVAQSPRYKIIEKRQSVAFWCNPISGHATLYWYQQILGQGPKLLIQFQNNGVVDDSQLPKDRFSAERLKGVDSTLKIQPAKLEDSAVYLCASSLADAAFFGQGTRLTVV.

The V call is TRBV7-6, the J call TRBJ1-6; 10 bases match TRBD1. Losses at the gene ends were 0 bases for V and 5 bases for J; bases not matched to a gene: 1. The CDR3 loop spans 16 amino acids. Germline-derived CDR1 and CDR2 are SGHVS and FNYEAQ. The CDR3 here is CASSLAGTGDNSPLHF. The CDR3 coding sequence is TGTGCCAGCAGCTTAGCCGGGACAGGGGATAATTCACCCCTCCACTTT.

DNA for the CDR3: TGTGCCAGCAAAGGCAGCCCCATATCCTACGAGCAGTACTTC. It yields the protein CASKGSPISYEQYF. The chain joins TRBV6-6 to TRBJ2-7; no clear D. The CDR3 sequence is 14 residues long. Germline V lookup: CDR1 MNHNY, CDR2 SVGAGI (reference sequence). The V gene lost 7 bases and the J gene lost 1 base, with 14 bases spanning the gap.

This clone was recorded a few times. CDR3 sequence: CASSPSDSEKLFF. The CDR3 region has the DNA TGTGCCAGCTCACCTTCGGACAGTGAAAAACTGTTTTTT. This rearrangement joins TRBV18 to TRBJ1-4; TRBD1 is a possible D gene (6 bases). V lost 3 bases, J lost 7 bases, and 9 bases lay in between. The CDR3 sequence is 13 residues long. Germline loops: CDR1 KGHSH, CDR2 LQKENI.

The chain employs TRBV10-2 and TRBJ2-7; D is ambiguous. This CDR3 region has 12 residues. The V and J ends lost 6 bases and 5 bases respectively, with 11 bases between them. Per germline, CDR1 WSHSY and CDR2 SAAADI. The CDR3 sequence: CASRVQLHEQYF. DNA of the CDR3: TGCGCCAGCAGGGTTCAGCTCCACGAGCAGTACTTC.

The chain joins TRBV27 to TRBJ2-7, with 8 nucleotides matching TRBD1. Losses at the gene ends were 4 bases for V and 1 base for J; bases not matched to a gene: 3. The CDR3 has 14 amino acids. Germline loops: CDR1 MNHEY, CDR2 SMNVEV (reference sequence). The CDR3 sequence is CASSSGQGSYEQYF. The DNA for the CDR3 is TGTGCCAGCAGTTCAGGACAGGGTTCCTACGAGCAGTACTTC.